Many counts were recorded for the clone carrying this T cell receptor beta chain. The antigen is undetermined. The CDR3 extends over 16 amino acids. From germline, CDR1 is SGHRS and CDR2 YFSETQ. The V end was cut by 3 bases, the J end by 3 bases, with 18 bases between. Ophthalmopathy not arising within 18 months of follow-up defined hyperthyroidism as stable. This sample is drawn from a study of Graves' ophthalmopathy and Graves' hyperthyroidism. Study results and limitations: Using a 13-signature model, the authors split ophthalmopathy from stable hyperthyroidism, with roughly 90% sensitivity and roughly 83% specificity. The blood repertoire also included most expanded thyroid clonotypes above 0.001 frequency.

RNA transcripts provided the template for amplifying TCR beta CDR3 regions. The workflow started with a first-round RT-PCR run with HTBI primers and then moved on to a second-round multiplex PCR. TCRdb independently ran MiXCR on the multiplex PCR reads; one entry per CDR3 protein. The sample yields hundreds of thousands of distinct CDR3 sequences, around 21% seen once. The TCR sequence derives from a woman aged 18-29 years with stable Graves' hyperthyroidism. The chain recombines TRBV5-1 with TRBJ1-1, with TRBD1 as a possible D gene (6 bases). Sequencing was done on a sample of peripheral blood. As DNA, the CDR3 is TGCGCCAGCAGCTACGCCGGGGACACTATGTACACTGAAGCTTTCTTT. Translated, it gives CASSYAGDTMYTEAFF.